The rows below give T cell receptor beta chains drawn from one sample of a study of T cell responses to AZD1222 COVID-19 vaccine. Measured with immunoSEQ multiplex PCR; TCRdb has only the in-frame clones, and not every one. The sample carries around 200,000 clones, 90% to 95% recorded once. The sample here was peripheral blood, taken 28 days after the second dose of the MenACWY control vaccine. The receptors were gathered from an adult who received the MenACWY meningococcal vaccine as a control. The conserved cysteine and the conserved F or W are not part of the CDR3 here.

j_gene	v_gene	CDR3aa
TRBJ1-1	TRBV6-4	ASSEGESTEAF
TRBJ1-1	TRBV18	ASSPRDRDTEAF
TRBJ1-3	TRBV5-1	ASSLAPSRISGNTIY
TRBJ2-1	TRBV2	ASRGLAGVYNEQF
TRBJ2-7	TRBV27	ASSYSGGRYEQY
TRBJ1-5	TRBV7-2	ASSSSQGMNQPQH
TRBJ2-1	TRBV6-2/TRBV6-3	ASSYSLRDRYNEQF
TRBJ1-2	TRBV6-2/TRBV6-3	ASSYSGGSTYGYT
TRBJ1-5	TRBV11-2	ASSLGAGVDQPQH
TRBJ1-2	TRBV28	ASSRDRPNYGYT
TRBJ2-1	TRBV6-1	ASSEPALRGSSYNEQF
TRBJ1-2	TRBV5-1	ASSRGQGPLYGYT
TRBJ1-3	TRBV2	ARPGGGGGNTIY
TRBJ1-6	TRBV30	AWRDRVGRSPLH
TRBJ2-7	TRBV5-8	ASSLGGTQGLYGQY
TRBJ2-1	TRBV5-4	ASSLLGTSGGRVQF
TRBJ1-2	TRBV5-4	ASSLKGWGYT
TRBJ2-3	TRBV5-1	ASSATSGASTDTQY
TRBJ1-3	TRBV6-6	ASSYTQNSGNTIY
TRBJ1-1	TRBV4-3	ASSQDPRQSGAF
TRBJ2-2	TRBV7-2	ASSLGLAGGPTRELF
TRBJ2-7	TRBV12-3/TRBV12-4	ASSSDTTYEQY
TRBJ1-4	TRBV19	ASTRGPNEKLF
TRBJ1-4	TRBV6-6	ASSYSRGGENEKLF
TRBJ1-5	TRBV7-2	ASSLTGPNQPQH
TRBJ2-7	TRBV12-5	ASRASGSYEQY
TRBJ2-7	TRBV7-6	ASSLVTGGAEGYEQY
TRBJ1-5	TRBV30	AWGADSNQPQH
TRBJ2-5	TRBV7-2	ASSLAGPGETQY
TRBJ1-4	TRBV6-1	ASSEARRGRTNEKLF
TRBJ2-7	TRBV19	ASSIGTKGYEQY
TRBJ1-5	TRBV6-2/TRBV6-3	ASSYPTGPYSNQPQH
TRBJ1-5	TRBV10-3	AIRPSGGSYSNQPQH
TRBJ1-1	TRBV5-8	AIRSSRGSEAF
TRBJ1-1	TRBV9	ASSGYPDKLNTEAF